Below, 10 T cell receptor beta chains from the same sample are listed, as sequenced in a study of neoadjuvant nivolumab and ipilimumab in lung cancer. Generated by immunoSEQ multiplex PCR, the TCRdb table keeps only in-frame clones and is missing some. The profile shows 25,000 to 30,000 clones, 83% of them singletons. This specimen was tumor tissue, taken after neoadjuvant nivolumab, alone or with ipilimumab, at or shortly before surgery. Receptor source: an adult with non-small cell lung cancer.

The CDR3 sequence is CASRGDRVNNSPLHF. CDR3 coding DNA: TGCGCCAGCAGGGGGGACAGGGTGAATAATTCACCCCTCCACTTT. The chain carries TRBV10-2 and TRBJ1-6; 9 positions agree with TRBD1. Germline CDR1 WSHSY, CDR2 SAAADI. V was pared by 6 bases and J by 5 bases, with 5 bases of the junction left unmatched. The CDR3 is 15 amino acids.

In its sample, this clone was seen once. V usage is TRBV13 and J usage is TRBJ2-1; TRBD1 agrees at 8 bases. The CDR3 has 16 residues. J gave up 2 bases and V 5 bases, and 8 bases lay outside the gene matches. CDR1 and CDR2 from the germline V gene are PRHDT and FYEKMQ (reference sequence). CDR3 bases: TGTGCCAGCAGCCCTAAGTTACAGGGGGCCTACAATGAGCAGTTCTTC. Translating it yields CASSPKLQGAYNEQFF.

This clone was counted a single time. The CDR3 DNA reads as TGTGCCAGCAGTTCCCTAGAGACTAGCGGGAGAAATACGCAGTATTTT. It translates to CASSSLETSGRNTQYF. The chain recombines TRBV28 with TRBJ2-3, with 12 bases fitting TRBD2. Trimming at V came to 4 bases and at J to 7 bases, leaving 9 bases not matched to a gene. This CDR3 comprises 16 residues. CDR1 MDHEN and CDR2 SYDVKM come from the germline V gene.

The V and J genes are TRBV6-5 and TRBJ2-4, with D possibly matching TRBD2 (5 bases). CDR3 length: 15 amino acids. In germline, CDR1 is MNHEY, CDR2 SVGAGI. The ends were cut back, 0 bases at V and 7 bases at J, with 13 bases in the middle. In DNA, the CDR3 is TGTGCCAGCAGTTACTCGAGCGGCGACGGGAACATTCAGTACTTC. Translated, it gives CASSYSSGDGNIQYF.

The chain recombines TRBV5-1 with TRBJ1-3, with D unclear. The germline CDR1 and CDR2 sequences are SGHRS and YFSETQ. The CDR3 loop spans 14 amino acids. V was cut by 6 bases and J by 4 bases, with 14 bases left in between. This chain's CDR3 is CASTPEGSGNTIYF. The CDR3 bases are TGCGCCAGCACCCCGGAAGGGTCAGGAAACACCATATATTTT.

The rearrangement uses TRBV5-1 and TRBJ1-2, with no clear D. The germline V and J ends were trimmed by 1 base and 5 bases, with 15 bases remaining between them. Germline V gives CDR1 SGHRS, CDR2 YFSETQ. This CDR3 has 15 amino acids. CDR3 bases: TGCGCCAGCAGCTTGAGCCAGGTTAATAGGTATGGCTACACCTTC. This codes for CASSLSQVNRYGYTF.

The CDR3 protein is CASSGAENTIYF. Here the CDR3 DNA reads TGTGCCAGCAGTGGAGCAGAAAACACCATATATTTT. This rearrangement joins TRBV27 to TRBJ1-3, with D unclear. Germline CDR1 reads MNHEY; CDR2 reads SMNVEV (reference sequence). This CDR3 is 12 amino acids long. V lost 5 bases to trimming and J lost 6 bases, with 8 bases between them.

The chain is built from TRBV18 and TRBJ2-5; TRBD2 matches 8 bases. With 10 bases clipped from V and 4 bases from J, the junction kept 11 bases outside the gene matches. The CDR3 runs to 14 residues. Germline CDR1 is KGHSH and CDR2 is LQKENI. CDR3 nucleotide sequence: TGTGCCACCTCGGGGGGGGGCACCGGAGAGACCCAGTACTTC. Encoded protein: CATSGGGTGETQYF.

V gene TRBV29-1 combines with J gene TRBJ1-4; D is perhaps TRBD1 (5 bases). This CDR3 has 11 amino acids. CDR1 SQVTM and CDR2 ANQGSEA come from the germline V gene. Deletions cut 4 bases from V and 8 bases from J, with 8 bases between. The CDR3 nucleotides read TGCAGCGTTGGACGGGGGGAAAAACTGTTTTTT. Encoded protein: CSVGRGEKLFF.

This clone has only a few counts. The chain recombines TRBV19 with TRBJ2-7, with 8 positions matching TRBD1. Looked up from germline, CDR1 is LNHDA and CDR2 is SQIVND (reference sequence). After removal of 5 bases from V and 6 bases from J, the junction contained 6 bases not matched to a gene. The CDR3 is made up of 13 amino acids. CDR3 DNA sequence: TGTGCCAGTAGTTTCGCAGGACAGGGCGAGCAGTACTTC. It translates to CASSFAGQGEQYF.